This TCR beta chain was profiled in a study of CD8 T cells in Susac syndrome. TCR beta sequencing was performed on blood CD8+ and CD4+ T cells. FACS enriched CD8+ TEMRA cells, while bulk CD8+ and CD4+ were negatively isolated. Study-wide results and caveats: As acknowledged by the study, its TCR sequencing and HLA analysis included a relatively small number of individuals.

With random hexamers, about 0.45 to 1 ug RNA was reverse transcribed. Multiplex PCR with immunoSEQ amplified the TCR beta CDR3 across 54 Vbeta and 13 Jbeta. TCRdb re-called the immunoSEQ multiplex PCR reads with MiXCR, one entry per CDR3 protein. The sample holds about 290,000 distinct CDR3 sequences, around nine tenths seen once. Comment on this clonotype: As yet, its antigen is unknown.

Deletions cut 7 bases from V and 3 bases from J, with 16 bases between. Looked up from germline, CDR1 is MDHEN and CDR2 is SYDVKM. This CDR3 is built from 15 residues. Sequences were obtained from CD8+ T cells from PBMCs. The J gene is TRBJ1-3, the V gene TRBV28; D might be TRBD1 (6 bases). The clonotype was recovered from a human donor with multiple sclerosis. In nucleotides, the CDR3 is TGTGCCAGCACGGCGACGTACAGGGATGGAAACACCATATATTTT. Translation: CASTATYRDGNTIYF.